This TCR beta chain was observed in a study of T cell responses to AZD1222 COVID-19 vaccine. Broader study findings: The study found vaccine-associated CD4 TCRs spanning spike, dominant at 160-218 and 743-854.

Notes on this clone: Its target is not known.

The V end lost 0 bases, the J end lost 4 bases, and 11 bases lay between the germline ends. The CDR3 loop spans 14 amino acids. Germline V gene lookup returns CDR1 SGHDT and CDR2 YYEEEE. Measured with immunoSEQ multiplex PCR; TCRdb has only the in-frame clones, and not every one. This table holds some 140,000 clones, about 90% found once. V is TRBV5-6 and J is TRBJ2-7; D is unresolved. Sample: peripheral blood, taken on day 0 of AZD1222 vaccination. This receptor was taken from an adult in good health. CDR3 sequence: CASSLGPSWYEQYF. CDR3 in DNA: TGTGCCAGCAGCTTGGGGCCCTCGTGGTACGAGCAGTACTTC.